This T cell receptor (beta chain) was captured in a study of blood T cell repertoires in COVID-19. Sequencing used immunoSEQ multiplex PCR; TCRdb keeps in-frame clones, though not all of them. This repertoire shows 130,000 to 150,000 clones, approximately 82% found once; its top ten account for about a tenth. This clone occurred a few times. This TCR came from a man aged 60 to 75 with active or convalescent COVID-19. Input material: peripheral blood.

The CDR3 nucleotides read TGTGCCTGGGGGAGGGGGTCGACATCCACCTATGGCTACACCTTC. It specifies CAWGRGSTSTYGYTF. The chain carries TRBV30 and TRBJ1-2; weak D call: TRBD1 (6 bases). V was pared by 5 bases and J by 4 bases, with 20 bases between. This CDR3 region has 15 residues. Germline lookup yields CDR1 GTSNPN and CDR2 SVGIG (reference sequence).